This TCR beta chain came from a study of blood T cells in healthy people across ages. The CDR3 is 15 residues long. Germline-derived CDR1 and CDR2 are MNHEY and SMNVEV (reference sequence). V lost 5 bases to trimming and J lost 1 base, with 15 bases between them. This clonotype was seen at least ten times. The antigen is not known. Sample-barcoded 5' priming and a J-beta primer mix drove a second PCR of 7 to 11 cycles. Carrying 12 random nucleotides, a template-switch adaptor labeled each individual cDNA molecule. TCRdb used MiXCR to reprocess the 5' RACE reads, holding one entry per CDR3 protein. The table shows under 1,000,000 distinct CDR3 sequences, with 36% occurring only once. Drawn from each donor were around 9.1 milliliters of peripheral blood. Study findings and constraints: Diversity figures derived from one million T cells were judged to underestimate the true value. Roughly linear age-related decline in beta diversity appeared, significant by age 40.

The clonotype originates from a man aged 18 to 29 in good health. This rearrangement joins TRBV27 to TRBJ2-7; a possible D gene is TRBD1 (6 bases). The sample comprised blood. The CDR3 here is CASSIRGHLSYEQYF. The DNA for the CDR3 is TGTGCCAGCAGTATTAGGGGACACCTGTCCTACGAGCAGTACTTC.